This passage covers 3 T cell receptor beta chains from one sample sequenced in a study of low-dose radiotherapy and immunotherapy resistance in tumors. Gene-specific TRAV and TRBV primers were used for first-strand cDNA, covering alpha and beta chains. Both a constant-region primer and a V-primer adapter served to amplify TCRs across 20 to 25 PCR cycles. TCRdb processed the reads anew with MiXCR; each CDR3 protein has one entry. The sample has 9,500 to 15,000 distinct CDR3 sequences, about four fifths seen once. The receptors were sampled from a human donor with advanced metastatic prostate, ovarian, gallbladder or colorectal cancer (not recorded which). This table probably holds off-target reads from a library built for another chain.

This clonotype occurred a few times. This chain joins TRBV20-1 and TRBJ2-4; TRBD1 matches 7 bases. The CDR3 contains 13 residues. With V trimmed by 0 bases and J by 5 bases, 1 base remained unmatched. Germline V gene data show CDR1 as DFQATT and CDR2 as SNEGSKA (reference sequence). CDR3: CSARDTGENIQYF. The CDR3 DNA is TGCAGTGCTAGAGACACAGGGGAAAACATTCAGTACTTC.

The chain links TRBV28 to TRBJ1-1; the D gene is possibly TRBD1 (5 bases). The germline V gene encodes CDR1 MDHEN and CDR2 SYDVKM. The CDR3 contains 12 residues. V lost 2 bases, J lost 6 bases, and 7 bases lay in between. This chain's CDR3 is CASSLVRAEAFF. CDR3 nucleotides: TGTGCCAGCAGTTTAGTCAGGGCTGAAGCTTTCTTT.

The chain's CDR3 is CASSQSGQYGYTF. DNA of the CDR3: TGTGCCAGCAGCCAATCGGGACAGTATGGCTACACCTTC. The chain combines TRBV16 with TRBJ1-2; 7 nucleotides agree with TRBD1. Losses at the gene ends were 0 bases for V and 5 bases for J; bases not matched to a gene: 0. Germline assignment: CDR1 KGHSY and CDR2 FQNENV. The CDR3 covers 13 residues.